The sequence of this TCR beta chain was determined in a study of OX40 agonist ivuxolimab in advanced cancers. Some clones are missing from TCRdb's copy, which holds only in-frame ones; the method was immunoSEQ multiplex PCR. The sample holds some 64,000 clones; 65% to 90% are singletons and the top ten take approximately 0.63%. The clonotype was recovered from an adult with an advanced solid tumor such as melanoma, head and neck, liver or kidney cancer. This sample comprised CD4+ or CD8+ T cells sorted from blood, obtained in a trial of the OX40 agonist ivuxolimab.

This chain's CDR3 is CATSRDYGQAYEQYF. The CDR3 bases are TGTGCCACCAGCAGAGACTACGGACAAGCCTACGAGCAGTACTTC. The chain couples TRBV15 to TRBJ2-7; D may be TRBD1 (5 bases). Trimming pared 0 bases from V and 2 bases from J, leaving 11 bases between. CDR1 is LNHNV, CDR2 YYDKDF, per germline (reference sequence). The CDR3 loop spans 15 amino acids.